This T cell receptor beta chain is from a study of blood T cell repertoires in COVID-19. Study context: Nucleic acid was either cDNA or gDNA, and it came from T cells, B-cell-depleted T cells, or PBMCs.

The study drew participants aged about 18 to 95 years from 20 to 30 US areas. Which cohort a participant joined came from the clinical history participants gave. Two negative PCRs, clearance, or symptom resolution had been documented for recovered Cohort 3 donors. Libraries were prepared by immunoSEQ multiplex PCR; TCRdb keeps only in-frame clonotypes and omits some of them. Of over 200,000 clones in the sample, over 80% are singletons; the top ten hold 0.95% to 1.5%. The sequenced sample consisted of PBMCs or T cells enriched from blood (not recorded which). The source of this sequence is a man aged 25 to 40 who had recovered from COVID-19.

The CDR3 region is CASSLSSGGNYEQYF. The CDR3 DNA follows: TGTGCCAGCAGTTTATCCTCAGGGGGTAACTACGAGCAGTACTTC. The rearrangement uses TRBV27 and TRBJ2-7, with 7 positions matching TRBD1. The V gene's germline CDR1 is MNHEY and CDR2 SMNVEV (reference sequence). The CDR3 is 15 residues long. V shed 0 bases and J 3 bases; nucleotides not matched to a gene: 5.